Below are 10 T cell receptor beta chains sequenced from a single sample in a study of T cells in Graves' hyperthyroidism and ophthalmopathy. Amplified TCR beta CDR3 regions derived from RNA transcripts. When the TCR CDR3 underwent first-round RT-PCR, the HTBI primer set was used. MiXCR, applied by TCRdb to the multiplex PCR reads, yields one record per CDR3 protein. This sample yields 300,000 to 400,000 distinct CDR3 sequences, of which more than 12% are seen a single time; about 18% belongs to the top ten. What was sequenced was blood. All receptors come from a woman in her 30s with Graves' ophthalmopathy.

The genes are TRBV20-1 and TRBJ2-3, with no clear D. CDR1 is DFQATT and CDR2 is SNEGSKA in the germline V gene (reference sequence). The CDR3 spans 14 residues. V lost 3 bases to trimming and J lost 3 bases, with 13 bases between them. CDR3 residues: CSASPVYGTDTQYF. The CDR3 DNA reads TGCAGTGCTAGCCCGGTATATGGGACAGATACGCAGTATTTT.

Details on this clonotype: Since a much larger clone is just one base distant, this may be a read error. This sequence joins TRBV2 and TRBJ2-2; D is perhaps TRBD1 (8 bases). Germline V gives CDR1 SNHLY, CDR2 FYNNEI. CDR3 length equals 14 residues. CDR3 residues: CASLYRGGTGKLFF. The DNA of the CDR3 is TGTGCCAGCCTATACAGGGGGGGAACCGGGAAGCTGTTTTTT.

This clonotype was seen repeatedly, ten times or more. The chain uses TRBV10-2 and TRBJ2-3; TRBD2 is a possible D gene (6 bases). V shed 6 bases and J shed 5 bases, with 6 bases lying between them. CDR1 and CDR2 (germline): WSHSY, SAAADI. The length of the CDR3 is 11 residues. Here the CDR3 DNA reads TGCGCCAGCAGGGAGGGAGATACGCAGTATTTT. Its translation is CASREGDTQYF.

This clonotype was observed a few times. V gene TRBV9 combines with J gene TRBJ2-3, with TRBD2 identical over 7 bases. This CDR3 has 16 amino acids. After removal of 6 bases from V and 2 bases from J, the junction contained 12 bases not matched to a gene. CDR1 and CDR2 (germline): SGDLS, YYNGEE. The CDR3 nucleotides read TGTGCCAGCACGGGAGGCTCCTCTCTTGTCACAGATACGCAGTATTTT. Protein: CASTGGSSLVTDTQYF.

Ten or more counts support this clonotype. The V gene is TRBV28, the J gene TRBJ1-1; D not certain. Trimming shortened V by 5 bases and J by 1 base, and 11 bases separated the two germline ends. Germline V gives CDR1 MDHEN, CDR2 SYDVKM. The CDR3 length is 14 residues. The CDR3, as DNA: TGTGCCAGCAGTCCATTTAACAGGAACACTGAAGCTTTCTTT. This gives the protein CASSPFNRNTEAFF. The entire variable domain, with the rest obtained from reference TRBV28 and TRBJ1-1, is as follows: DVKVTQSSRYLVKRTGEKVFLECVQDMDHENMFWYRQDPGLGLRLIYFSYDVKMKEKGDIPEGYSVSREKKERFSLILESASTNQTSMYLCASSPFNRNTEAFFGQGTRLTVV.

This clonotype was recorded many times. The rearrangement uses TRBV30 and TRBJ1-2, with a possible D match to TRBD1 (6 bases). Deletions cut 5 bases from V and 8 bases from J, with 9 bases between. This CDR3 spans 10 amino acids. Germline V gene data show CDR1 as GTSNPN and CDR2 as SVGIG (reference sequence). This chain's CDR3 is CAWHRDGYTF. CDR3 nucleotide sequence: TGTGCCTGGCACAGGGACGGCTACACCTTC.

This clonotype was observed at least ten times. CDR3 in amino acids: CSDEDRGNNEQFF. The CDR3 DNA is TGCAGCGACGAAGACAGGGGCAACAATGAGCAGTTCTTC. This chain uses TRBV29-1 with TRBJ2-1, with 8 bases that match TRBD1. V lost 7 bases to trimming and J lost 5 bases; unmatched junction nucleotides: 7. In germline, CDR1 is SQVTM, CDR2 ANQGSEA. The CDR3 extends over 13 amino acids.

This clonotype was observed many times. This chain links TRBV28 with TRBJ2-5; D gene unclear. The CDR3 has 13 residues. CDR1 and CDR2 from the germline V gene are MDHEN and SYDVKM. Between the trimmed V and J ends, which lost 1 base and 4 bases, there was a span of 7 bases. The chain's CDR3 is CASSLSVGETQYF. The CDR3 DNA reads TGTGCCAGCAGTTTATCTGTCGGAGAGACCCAGTACTTC.

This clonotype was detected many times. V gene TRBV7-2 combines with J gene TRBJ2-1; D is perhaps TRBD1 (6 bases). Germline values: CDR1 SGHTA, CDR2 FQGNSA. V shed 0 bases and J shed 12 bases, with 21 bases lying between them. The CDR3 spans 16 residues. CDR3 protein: CASSLALLVFEGGQFF. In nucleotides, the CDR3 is TGTGCCAGCAGCTTAGCGCTGCTAGTCTTTGAAGGGGGGCAGTTCTTC.

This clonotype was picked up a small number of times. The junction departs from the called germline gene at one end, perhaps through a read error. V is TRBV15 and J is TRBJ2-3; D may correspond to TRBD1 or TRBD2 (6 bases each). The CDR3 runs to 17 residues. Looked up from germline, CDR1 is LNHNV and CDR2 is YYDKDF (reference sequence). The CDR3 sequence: CATSTSLTGASTNTQYF. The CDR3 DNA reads TGTGCCACCAGCACCTCCTTGACGGGGGCTAGCACAAATACGCAGTATTTT.